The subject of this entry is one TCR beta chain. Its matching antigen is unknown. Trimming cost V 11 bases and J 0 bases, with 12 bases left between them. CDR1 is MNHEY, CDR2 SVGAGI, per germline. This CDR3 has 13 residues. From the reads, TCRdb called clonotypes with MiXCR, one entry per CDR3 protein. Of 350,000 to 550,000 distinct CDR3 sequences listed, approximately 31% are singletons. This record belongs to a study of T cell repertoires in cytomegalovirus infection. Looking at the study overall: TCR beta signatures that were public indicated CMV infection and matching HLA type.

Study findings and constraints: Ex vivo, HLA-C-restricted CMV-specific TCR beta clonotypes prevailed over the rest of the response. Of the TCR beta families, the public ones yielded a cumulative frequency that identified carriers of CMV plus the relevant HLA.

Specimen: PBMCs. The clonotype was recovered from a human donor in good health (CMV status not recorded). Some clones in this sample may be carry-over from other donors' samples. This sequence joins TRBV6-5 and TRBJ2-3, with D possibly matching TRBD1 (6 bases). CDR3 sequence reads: CAVQGGSTDTQYF. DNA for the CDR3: TGTGCCGTACAAGGGGGAAGCACAGATACGCAGTATTTT.